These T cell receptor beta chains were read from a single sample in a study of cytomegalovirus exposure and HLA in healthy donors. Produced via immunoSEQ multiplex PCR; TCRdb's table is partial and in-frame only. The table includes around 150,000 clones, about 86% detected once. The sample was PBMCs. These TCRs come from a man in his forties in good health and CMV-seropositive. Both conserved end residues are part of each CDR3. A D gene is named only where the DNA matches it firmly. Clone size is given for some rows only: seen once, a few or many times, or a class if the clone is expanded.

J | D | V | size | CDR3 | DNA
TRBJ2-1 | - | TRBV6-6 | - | CATSPGLFNEQFF | TGTGCCACCTCCCCGGGTCTATTCAATGAGCAGTTCTTC
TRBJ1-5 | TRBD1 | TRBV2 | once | CASRTGGNNQPQHF | TGTGCCAGCAGGACAGGGGGTAACAATCAGCCCCAGCATTTT
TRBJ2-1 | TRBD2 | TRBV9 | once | CASSKGTSGTYNEQFF | TGTGCCAGCAGCAAGGGGACTAGCGGGACCTACAATGAGCAGTTCTTC
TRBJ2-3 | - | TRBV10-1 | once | CASSNDDYTDTQYF | TGCGCCAGCAGTAACGACGACTACACAGATACGCAGTATTTT
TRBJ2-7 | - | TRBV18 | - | CASSPRPDSYEQYF | TGTGCCAGCTCACCACGCCCAGATTCCTACGAGCAGTACTTC
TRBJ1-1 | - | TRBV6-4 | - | CASSLMNTEAFF | TGTGCCAGCAGTTTAATGAACACTGAAGCTTTCTTT
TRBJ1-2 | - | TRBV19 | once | CASSMSANGYTF | TGTGCCAGTAGTATGTCCGCTAATGGCTACACCTTC
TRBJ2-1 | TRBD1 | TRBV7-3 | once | CASSPGQGGANEQFF | TGTGCCAGCAGCCCGGGACAGGGGGGGGCAAATGAGCAGTTCTTC
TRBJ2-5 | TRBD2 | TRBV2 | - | CAGTSGGTRGTQYF | TGTGCCGGAACTAGCGGGGGTACAAGAGGGACCCAGTACTTC
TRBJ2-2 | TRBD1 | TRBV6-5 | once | CASSYNTQGATGELFF | TGTGCCAGCAGTTACAATACGCAGGGGGCCACCGGGGAGCTGTTTTTT
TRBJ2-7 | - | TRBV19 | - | CASSIPPHHRGGDYEQYF | TGTGCCAGTAGTATTCCGCCTCATCACAGGGGAGGTGATTACGAGCAGTACTTC
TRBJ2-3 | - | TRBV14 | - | CASSQGRTVTDTQYF | TGTGCCAGCAGCCAAGGGAGGACTGTCACAGATACGCAGTATTTT
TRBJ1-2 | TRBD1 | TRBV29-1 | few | CIGQGEYGYTF | TGCATCGGACAGGGGGAATATGGCTACACCTTC
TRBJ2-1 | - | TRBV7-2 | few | CASSPDSYNEQFF | TGTGCCAGCAGTCCTGACAGCTACAATGAGCAGTTCTTC
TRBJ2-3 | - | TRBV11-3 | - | CASSLDTGTDTQYF | TGTGCCAGCAGCTTAGACACAGGCACAGATACGCAGTATTTT
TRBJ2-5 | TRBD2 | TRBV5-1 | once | CASSSLPGGEETQYF | TGCGCCAGCAGCTCCCTTCCGGGGGGAGAAGAGACCCAGTACTTC
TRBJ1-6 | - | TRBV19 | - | CASSIERIASNSPLHF | TGTGCCAGTAGTATAGAGAGGATCGCCTCCAATTCACCCCTCCACTTT
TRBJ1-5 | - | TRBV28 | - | CASSSIRNQPQHF | TGTGCCAGCAGTTCTATCCGAAATCAGCCCCAGCATTTT
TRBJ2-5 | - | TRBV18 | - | CASSPRSLSGETQYF | TGTGCCAGCTCACCAAGATCCCTCTCAGGAGAGACCCAGTACTTC
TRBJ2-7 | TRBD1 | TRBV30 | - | CAWTDRGLHYEQYF | TGTGCCTGGACCGACAGGGGGCTTCACTACGAGCAGTACTTC
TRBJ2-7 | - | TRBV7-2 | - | CASSPTYSYEQYF | TGTGCCAGCAGCCCGACGTACAGCTACGAGCAGTACTTC
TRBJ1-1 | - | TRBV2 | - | CASTDTRTEAFF | TGTGCCAGCACTGATACTAGGACTGAAGCTTTCTTT
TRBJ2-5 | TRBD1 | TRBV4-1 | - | CASSRTRQGQETQYF | TGCGCCAGCAGCCGGACCCGACAGGGCCAAGAGACCCAGTACTTC
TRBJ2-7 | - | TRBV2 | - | CASSDRIQRLYEQYF | TGTGCCAGCAGTGACAGAATACAGCGACTATACGAGCAGTACTTC
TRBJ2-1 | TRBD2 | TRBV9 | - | CASSVGGGGNSYNEQFF | TGTGCCAGCAGCGTAGGTGGGGGGGGAAACTCCTACAATGAGCAGTTCTTC
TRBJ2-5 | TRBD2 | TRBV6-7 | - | CAGSYSWGTSPAYETQYF | TGTGCCGGCAGTTACTCGTGGGGGACTAGCCCGGCGTATGAGACCCAGTACTTC
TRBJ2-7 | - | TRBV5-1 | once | CASSFQGPENEQYF | TGCGCCAGCAGCTTTCAGGGCCCAGAGAACGAGCAGTACTTC
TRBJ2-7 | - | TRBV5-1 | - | CASSIQGVSYEQYF | TGCGCCAGCAGCATTCAAGGAGTTTCCTACGAGCAGTACTTC
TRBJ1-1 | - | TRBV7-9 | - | CASSFSTEAFF | TGTGCCAGCAGCTTCAGCACTGAAGCTTTCTTT
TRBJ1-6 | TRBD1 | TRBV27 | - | CASSFSTGGPNSPLHF | TGTGCCAGCAGTTTTTCAACAGGGGGCCCGAATTCACCCCTCCACTTT
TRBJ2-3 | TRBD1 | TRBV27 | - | CASRRTGGFADTQYF | TGTGCCAGCAGGAGGACAGGGGGCTTCGCAGATACGCAGTATTTT
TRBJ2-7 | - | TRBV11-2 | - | CASSLGGGAWEQYF | TGTGCCAGCAGCTTAGGAGGCGGGGCATGGGAGCAGTACTTC
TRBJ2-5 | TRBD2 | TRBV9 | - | CASSPGLAGGRETQYF | TGTGCCAGCAGCCCCGGACTAGCGGGAGGACGGGAGACCCAGTACTTC
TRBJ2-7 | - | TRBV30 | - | CAYEEGRTGLYEQYF | TGTGCCTACGAAGAAGGGAGGACCGGCCTCTACGAGCAGTACTTC
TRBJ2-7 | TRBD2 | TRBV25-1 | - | CASRHGGGSYEQYF | TGTGCCAGCAGACACGGGGGGGGGAGCTACGAGCAGTACTTC
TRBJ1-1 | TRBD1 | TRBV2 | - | CASSDRGEDGDSNTEAFF | TGTGCCAGCAGTGATCGAGGAGAGGACGGGGACAGCAACACTGAAGCTTTCTTT
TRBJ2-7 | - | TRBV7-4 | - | CAPTDPVGLPSPRQYF | TGTGCCCCAACCGACCCGGTGGGGCTCCCCTCCCCCCGGCAGTACTTC
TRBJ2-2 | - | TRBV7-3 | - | CASSLTGANTGELFF | TGTGCCAGCAGCTTAACCGGGGCGAACACCGGGGAGCTGTTTTTT
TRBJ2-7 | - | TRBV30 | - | CAWSTQGPREQYF | TGTGCCTGGAGTACCCAGGGTCCCCGCGAGCAGTACTTC
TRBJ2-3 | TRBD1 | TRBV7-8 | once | CASSVQDRGLGDTQYF | TGTGCCAGCAGCGTACAGGACAGGGGGTTGGGAGATACGCAGTATTTT
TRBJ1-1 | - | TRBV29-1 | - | CSVSRLSQKAFF | TGCAGCGTTTCCCGCTTGTCGCAGAAGGCTTTCTTT
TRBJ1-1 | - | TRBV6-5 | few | CASTPGGRVNTEAFF | TGTGCCAGCACCCCCGGGGGGAGGGTGAACACTGAAGCTTTCTTT
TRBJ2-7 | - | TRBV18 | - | CASSAQASYEQYF | TGTGCCAGCTCAGCCCAAGCCTCCTACGAGCAGTACTTC
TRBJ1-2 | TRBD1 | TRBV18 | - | CASSPKDRPLGYTF | TGTGCCAGCTCACCAAAGGACAGGCCACTGGGCTACACCTTC
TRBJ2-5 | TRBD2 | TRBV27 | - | CASSLSGLAGAVGTQYF | TGTGCCAGCAGTTTATCCGGACTAGCGGGGGCGGTTGGCACCCAGTACTTC
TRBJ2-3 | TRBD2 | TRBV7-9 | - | CASSLAGGSTDTQYF | TGTGCCAGCAGCTTAGCGGGAGGGTCCACAGATACGCAGTATTTT
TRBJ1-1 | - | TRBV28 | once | CASSFTGGSRTEAFF | TGTGCCAGCAGTTTCACGGGGGGAAGTAGGACTGAAGCTTTCTTT
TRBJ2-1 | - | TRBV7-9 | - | CSSSLSAFDNEQFF | TGTTCCAGCAGCTTGTCCGCGTTCGACAATGAGCAGTTCTTC
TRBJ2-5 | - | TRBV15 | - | CATRALAFETQYF | TGTGCCACCAGGGCCCTAGCGTTCGAGACCCAGTACTTC
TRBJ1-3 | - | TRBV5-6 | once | CASSLTGHPHSGNTIYF | TGTGCCAGCAGCTTAACGGGACACCCGCACTCTGGAAACACCATATATTTT